The 28 T cell receptor beta chains below were found in one sample sequenced in a study of identical twins. TCRdb reprocessed the 5' RACE reads via MiXCR and lists one record per CDR3 protein. The sample holds hundreds of thousands of distinct CDR3 sequences, 7.1% seen once. The sample also formed part of further work on yellow fever vaccine responses in identical twins.

Sequences were obtained from PBMCs. Receptor source: a woman under 30 in good health.

This clonotype was found many times. The chain combines TRBV29-1 with TRBJ1-2; maybe TRBD1 (6 bases). V gave up 7 bases and J gave up 3 bases, with 12 bases separating them. CDR1 SQVTM and CDR2 ANQGSEA come from the germline V gene. This CDR3 comprises 12 residues. In DNA form, the CDR3 reads TGCAGCGCCAACAGGGTGGACTATGGCTACACCTTC. Protein sequence: CSANRVDYGYTF.

There are a few counts of this clonotype. The genes are TRBV10-1 and TRBJ2-3, with D tentatively TRBD1 (6 bases). The CDR3 has 13 residues. The germline V gene has CDR1 WNHNN and CDR2 SYGVQD (reference sequence). The V end lost 7 bases, the J end lost 2 bases, and 10 bases lay between the germline ends. CDR3 nucleotide sequence: TGCGCCAGCAACGACAGGCCCACAGATACGCAGTATTTT. Translation: CASNDRPTDTQYF.

This clonotype was seen only a few times. This sequence joins TRBV6-2 or TRBV6-3 and TRBJ2-7; D is perhaps TRBD1 (6 bases). V was trimmed by 6 bases and J by 3 bases, leaving 15 bases between them. Germline-derived CDR1 and CDR2 are MNHEY and SVGEGT. This CDR3 is built from 14 residues. In DNA form, the CDR3 reads TGTGCCAGCAGGAGGACAGTTAAATACTACGAGCAGTACTTC. Translating it yields CASRRTVKYYEQYF.

This clonotype has a handful of counts. V gene TRBV4-1 combines with J gene TRBJ2-4, with a weak D call TRBD2 (5 bases). CDR1 and CDR2 (germline): MGHRA, YSYEKL. This CDR3 has 16 amino acids. The germline V and J ends were trimmed by 4 bases and 6 bases, with 19 bases remaining between them. CDR3: CASSRMVGQRINIQYF. The DNA for the CDR3 is TGCGCCAGCAGCCGGATGGTTGGGCAGCGGATAAACATTCAGTACTTC.

V is TRBV6-5 and J is TRBJ1-5; 9 nucleotides agree with TRBD1. Trimming cost V 4 bases and J 5 bases; bases outside gene matches: 6. The germline V gene has CDR1 MNHEY and CDR2 SVGAGI. The CDR3 length is 15 residues. CDR3 sequence: CASSSPTGGDQPQHF. The CDR3 DNA reads TGTGCCAGCAGTTCCCCGACAGGGGGGGATCAGCCCCAGCATTTT.

This clonotype occurred a few times. The rearrangement uses TRBV11-2 and TRBJ1-1; the D is unclear. Trimming pared 1 base from V and 11 bases from J, leaving 8 bases between. This CDR3 spans 11 amino acids. CDR1 is SGHAT, CDR2 FQNNGV, per germline. The CDR3 coding sequence is TGTGCCAGCAGCTTAGTGTCGGCCGCTTTCTTT. As protein: CASSLVSAAFF.

This clonotype was counted many times. The V call is TRBV12-3 or TRBV12-4, the J call TRBJ2-5; possibly TRBD2 for D (5 bases). V was shortened by 5 bases and J by 7 bases, with 17 bases between the two germline ends. The CDR3 is 14 residues long. CDR3 loop: CASSPSGFEGTQYF. In nucleotides, the CDR3 is TGTGCCAGCAGTCCTTCGGGATTTGAAGGGACCCAGTACTTC.

This clonotype was counted many times. The rearrangement uses TRBV5-1 and TRBJ1-4; D is uncertain. Per the germline V gene, CDR1 is SGHRS and CDR2 is YFSETQ. CDR3 size: 16 residues. Trimming took off 2 bases at V and 2 bases at J, with 13 bases between the two ends. This CDR3 is CASSFSGSQTNEKLFF. CDR3 DNA sequence: TGCGCCAGCAGCTTCAGCGGCTCACAGACTAATGAAAAACTGTTTTTT.

V and J are TRBV6-6 and TRBJ2-7, with unresolved D. The CDR3 sequence is 11 residues long. The ends were cut back, 5 bases at V and 6 bases at J, with 8 bases in the middle. Germline V gene data show CDR1 as MNHNY and CDR2 as SVGAGI (reference sequence). CDR3 amino acids: CASSIGSEQYF. The CDR3 coding sequence is TGTGCCAGCAGTATCGGGTCCGAGCAGTACTTC.

This clonotype was recorded at least ten times. The chain links TRBV7-9 to TRBJ2-7; no clear D gene. The CDR3 length is 12 residues. With 5 bases removed from V and 3 bases from J, the gap between germline ends came to 8 bases. The germline gives CDR1 SEHNR, CDR2 FQNEAQ (reference sequence). CDR3 nucleotides: TGTGCCAGCAGCCGCTCCGGCTACGAGCAGTACGTC. It specifies CASSRSGYEQYV.

This clonotype was seen a handful of times. The rearrangement links TRBV18 to TRBJ2-3, with 7 bases aligning to TRBD1. CDR1 and CDR2 from the germline V gene are KGHSH and LQKENI. Trimming removed 6 bases from V and 2 bases from J; junction bases left unmatched: 2. This CDR3 region has 13 residues. The DNA of the CDR3 is TGTGCCAGCTCGACAGGGCTCACAGATACGCAGTATTTT. It is translated as CASSTGLTDTQYF.

There are a few counts of this clonotype. CDR3 in DNA: TGCGCCAGCAGCTTGGTACCGACTAGCGGGGGCCTCTCCTACAATGAGCAGTTCTTC. Translating gives CASSLVPTSGGLSYNEQFF. V gene TRBV5-1 combines with J gene TRBJ2-1, with TRBD2 matching over 12 bases. V was pared by 0 bases and J by 0 bases, with 7 bases of the junction left unmatched. In germline, CDR1 is SGHRS, CDR2 YFSETQ. The CDR3 spans 19 residues.

This clonotype appeared many times. This chain links TRBV7-9 with TRBJ2-1, with 12 nucleotides matching TRBD1. V lost 5 bases to trimming and J lost 6 bases; unmatched junction nucleotides: 8. The CDR3 is 16 residues long. Germline-derived CDR1 and CDR2 are SEHNR and FQNEAQ (reference sequence). The CDR3 coding sequence is TGTGCCAGCAGCGGGACAGGGGGCCGGAATACCAATGAGCAGTTCTTC. This codes for CASSGTGGRNTNEQFF.

This clonotype occurred many times. The chain couples TRBV14 to TRBJ2-3; TRBD2 agrees at 9 bases. The CDR3 is 17 residues long. J gave up 3 bases and V 0 bases, and 7 bases lay outside the gene matches. CDR1 and CDR2 (germline): SGHDN, FVKESK. In DNA form, the CDR3 reads TGTGCCAGCAGCCAAGAACGAAAGCTAGCGGGGACAGATACGCAGTATTTT. Amino acid sequence: CASSQERKLAGTDTQYF.

This clonotype came up many times. The rearrangement uses TRBV29-1 and TRBJ1-1; D not certain. This CDR3 comprises 15 residues. V was clipped by 3 bases and J by 1 base, with 15 bases between them. Germline V gene lookup returns CDR1 SQVTM and CDR2 ANQGSEA. The DNA for the CDR3 is TGCAGCGTTGATAACCCGGGGAGTGGGAACACTGAAGCTTTCTTT. This gives the protein CSVDNPGSGNTEAFF.

This clonotype was recorded at least ten times. The chain uses TRBV20-1 and TRBJ2-7, with TRBD1 matching over 7 bases. This CDR3 has 13 residues. Trimming at V came to 2 bases and at J to 4 bases, leaving 5 bases not matched to a gene. Germline V lookup: CDR1 DFQATT, CDR2 SNEGSKA (reference sequence). CDR3 DNA: TGCAGTGCTAGACGGCAGGGGGAGTACGAGCAGTACTTC. Translated, it gives CSARRQGEYEQYF.

This clonotype has more than one count but fewer than ten. The gene calls are TRBV5-6 and TRBJ1-2; no clear D gene. The CDR3 has 15 amino acids. Germline V gene data show CDR1 as SGHDT and CDR2 as YYEEEE. Trimming shortened V by 0 bases and J by 8 bases, and 17 bases separated the two germline ends. Here the CDR3 reads CASSLERVVVLGYTF. The CDR3 DNA follows: TGTGCCAGCAGCTTGGAACGGGTTGTGGTGTTGGGCTACACCTTC. Supplemented by reference TRBV5-6 and TRBJ1-2, the full variable domain reads DAGVTQSPTHLIKTRGQQVTLRCSPKSGHDTVSWYQQALGQGPQFIFQYYEEEERQRGNFPDRFSGHQFPNYSSELNVNALLLGDSALYLCASSLERVVVLGYTFGSGTRLTVV.

This clonotype came up many times. This chain joins TRBV3-1 and TRBJ2-5; D not certain. Germline V gene sequence: CDR1 LGHDT, CDR2 YNNKEL (reference sequence). The CDR3 extends over 11 amino acids. The germline V and J ends were trimmed by 1 base and 5 bases, with 2 bases remaining between them. The CDR3 DNA is TGTGCCAGCAGCCAAGTGGAGACCCAGTACTTC. This gives the protein CASSQVETQYF.

This clonotype was counted ten times or more. V and J are TRBV12-3 or TRBV12-4 and TRBJ1-6; 12 bases align to TRBD1. Trimming at V came to 6 bases and at J to 9 bases, leaving 0 bases not matched to a gene. The CDR3 covers 13 residues. This chain's CDR3 is CASRGQGASPLHF. The CDR3 bases are TGTGCCAGCAGGGGACAGGGGGCTTCACCCCTCCACTTT.

This clonotype showed up just a few times. The chain combines TRBV15 with TRBJ2-2, with D possibly matching TRBD1 (5 bases). Germline-derived CDR1 and CDR2 are LNHNV and YYDKDF (reference sequence). This CDR3 is 15 amino acids long. Trimming shortened V by 1 base and J by 3 bases, and 9 bases separated the two germline ends. Here the CDR3 DNA reads TGTGCCACCAGCAGAGTCCAAGGGGACACCGGGGAGCTGTTTTTT. Protein product: CATSRVQGDTGELFF.

The chain couples TRBV7-9 to TRBJ2-3; 7 positions match TRBD1. This CDR3 region has 14 residues. In germline, CDR1 is SEHNR, CDR2 FQNEAQ (reference sequence). Unmatched junction bases numbered 5, after V lost 6 bases and J lost 2 bases. This chain's CDR3 is CASSWDSTTDTQYF. The CDR3, as DNA: TGTGCCAGCAGTTGGGACAGCACCACAGATACGCAGTATTTT.

This clonotype was picked up many times. The chain recombines TRBV10-3 with TRBJ2-7; D gene uncertain. Trimming pared 3 bases from V and 5 bases from J, leaving 5 bases between. Germline V lookup: CDR1 ENHRY, CDR2 SYGVKD. There are 11 residues in the CDR3. In nucleotides, the CDR3 is TGTGCCATCAGTGATGTCGACGAGCAGTACTTC. Translated: CAISDVDEQYF.

This clonotype has only a few counts. The gene calls are TRBV5-6 and TRBJ1-1, with 9 bases lining up with TRBD1. There are 17 residues in the CDR3. V shed 0 bases, J shed 3 bases, and the junction held 9 bases outside the gene matches. Per the germline V gene, CDR1 is SGHDT and CDR2 is YYEEEE. For the CDR3, the DNA is TGTGCCAGCAGCTTGGACAGGGGGCGTCTCCGGGACACTGAAGCTTTCTTT. It translates to CASSLDRGRLRDTEAFF.

This clonotype came up a few times. The CDR3 region has the DNA TGTGCCAGCAGCTTAGAAGAACTAGAGGCAGGGCAGTTCTTC. Protein product: CASSLEELEAGQFF. The chain carries TRBV11-2 and TRBJ2-1, with a tentative D call TRBD2 (5 bases). This CDR3 has 14 residues. From germline, CDR1 is SGHAT and CDR2 FQNNGV. Between the trimmed V and J ends, which lost 0 bases and 12 bases, there was a span of 15 bases.

Only a few counts were recorded for this clonotype. The V gene is TRBV28, the J gene TRBJ2-7, with TRBD1 matching over 7 bases. The CDR3 is 14 amino acids. The germline V gene encodes CDR1 MDHEN and CDR2 SYDVKM. Trimming at V came to 10 bases and at J to 2 bases, leaving 11 bases not matched to a gene. As DNA, the CDR3 is TGTGCCACCATAGACGGGACAGCAACCTACGAGCAGTACGTC. Encoded protein: CATIDGTATYEQYV.

The gene calls are TRBV5-1 and TRBJ2-1, with 11 bases lining up with TRBD2. After removal of 4 bases from V and 6 bases from J, the junction contained 3 bases not matched to a gene. The CDR3 has 14 amino acids. Looked up from germline, CDR1 is SGHRS and CDR2 is YFSETQ. CDR3 coding DNA: TGCGCCAGCAGCGTACTAGCGGGGGTCAATGAGCAGTTCTTC. Residues: CASSVLAGVNEQFF.

V is TRBV2 and J is TRBJ2-5, with 12 bases fitting TRBD2. From germline, CDR1 is SNHLY and CDR2 FYNNEI. There are 15 residues in the CDR3. The J segment lost 5 bases and the V segment lost 1 base, leaving 2 bases of the junction unmatched. CDR3 amino acids: CASSEETSGSETQYF. In DNA, the CDR3 is TGTGCCAGCAGTGAAGAGACTAGCGGGAGTGAGACCCAGTACTTC.

This clonotype was counted only a few times. The chain has TRBV7-6 and TRBJ2-3, with 10 bases identical to TRBD2. This CDR3 contains 15 residues. From germline, CDR1 is SGHVS and CDR2 FNYEAQ. The J segment lost 4 bases and the V segment lost 5 bases, leaving 6 bases of the junction unmatched. The CDR3 DNA sequence: TGTGCCAGCAGCAAAGCGGGGGGGCCTCCAGATACGCAGTATTTT. This encodes CASSKAGGPPDTQYF.